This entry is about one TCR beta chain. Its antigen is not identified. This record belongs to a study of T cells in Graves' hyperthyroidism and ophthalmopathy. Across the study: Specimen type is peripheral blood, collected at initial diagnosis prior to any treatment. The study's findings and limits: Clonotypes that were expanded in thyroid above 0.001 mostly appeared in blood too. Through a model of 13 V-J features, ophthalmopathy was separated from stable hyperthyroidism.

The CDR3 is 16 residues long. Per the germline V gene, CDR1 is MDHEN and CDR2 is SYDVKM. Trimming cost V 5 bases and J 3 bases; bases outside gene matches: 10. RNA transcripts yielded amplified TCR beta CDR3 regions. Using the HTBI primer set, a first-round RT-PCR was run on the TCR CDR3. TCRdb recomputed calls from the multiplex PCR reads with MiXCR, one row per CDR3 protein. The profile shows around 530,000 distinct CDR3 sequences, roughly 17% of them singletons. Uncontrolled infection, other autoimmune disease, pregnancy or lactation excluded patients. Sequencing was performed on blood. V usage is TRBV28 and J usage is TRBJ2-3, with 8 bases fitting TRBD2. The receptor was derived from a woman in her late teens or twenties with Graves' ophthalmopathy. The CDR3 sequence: CASSALGASGTDTQYF. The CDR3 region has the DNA TGTGCCAGCAGTGCCCTCGGGGCTAGCGGGACAGATACGCAGTATTTT. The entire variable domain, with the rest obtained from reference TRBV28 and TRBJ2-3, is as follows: DVKVTQSSRYLVKRTGEKVFLECVQDMDHENMFWYRQDPGLGLRLIYFSYDVKMKEKGDIPEGYSVSREKKERFSLILESASTNQTSMYLCASSALGASGTDTQYFGPGTRLTVL.